The 11 T cell receptor beta chains reported below all come from one sample, sequenced in a study of blood T cell repertoires in COVID-19. Sequencing was performed with immunoSEQ multiplex PCR; in TCRdb, only in-frame clones are kept and a portion is missing. The table has tens of thousands of clones, about 76% seen once. Sequences were obtained from peripheral blood. The origin of the receptors is a woman older than 75 with active or convalescent COVID-19.

This clone was counted a few times. This rearrangement joins TRBV6-2 or TRBV6-3 to TRBJ2-2; 8 bases align to TRBD2. The CDR3 loop spans 15 amino acids. CDR1 is MNHEY, CDR2 SVGEGT, per germline. Trimming cost V 5 bases and J 5 bases; bases outside gene matches: 7. The CDR3 here is CASSQAGVSTGELFF. The DNA of the CDR3 is TGTGCCAGCAGTCAAGCGGGAGTCTCGACCGGGGAGCTGTTTTTT.

CDR3 DNA: TGTGCCAGCACCCTTTCAGGGGAGACCCAGTACTTC. Residues: CASTLSGETQYF. The chain employs TRBV25-1 and TRBJ2-5; D perhaps matches TRBD1 (5 bases). CDR1 and CDR2 (germline): MGHDK, SYGVNS. The V end lost 7 bases, the J end lost 5 bases, and 11 bases lay between the germline ends. The CDR3 length is 12 residues.

V is TRBV19 and J is TRBJ1-4; the match to TRBD1 covers 10 bases. Germline loops: CDR1 LNHDA, CDR2 SQIVND (reference sequence). With 4 bases clipped from V and 8 bases from J, the junction kept 4 bases outside the gene matches. This CDR3 comprises 14 residues. In nucleotides, the CDR3 is TGTGCCAGTAGTACCTGGACAGGGGGAGAAAAACTGTTTTTT. Residues: CASSTWTGGEKLFF.

The V and J genes are TRBV18 and TRBJ2-1; tentatively, D is TRBD1 (6 bases). Germline V gives CDR1 KGHSH, CDR2 LQKENI. The V end was cut by 4 bases, the J end by 6 bases, with 19 bases between. The CDR3 is 16 residues long. The CDR3 DNA is TGTGCCAGCTCACTACTCGGGCAGGGGATCGGCAATGAGCAGTTCTTC. Its translation: CASSLLGQGIGNEQFF.

The chain uses TRBV4-2 and TRBJ2-7, with 7 nucleotides matching TRBD1. This CDR3 comprises 15 residues. V gave up 1 base and J gave up 4 bases; unmatched junction bases: 7. Germline-derived CDR1 and CDR2 are LGHNA and YNFKEQ. CDR3 nucleotide sequence: TGTGCCAGCAGCCAAGCGGGACAGCTGATTTACGAGCAGTACTTC. It yields the protein CASSQAGQLIYEQYF.

This clone was seen a handful of times. The CDR3 DNA follows: TGCGCCAGCAATTATAAGAGGGAAAAACTGTTTTTT. This gives the protein CASNYKREKLFF. This chain uses TRBV10-1 with TRBJ1-4; D gene uncertain. Germline V gene data show CDR1 as WNHNN and CDR2 as SYGVQD (reference sequence). Trimming removed 7 bases from V and 8 bases from J, with 11 bases in between. The CDR3 covers 12 residues.

As for this clone: A junction boundary mismatches the germline segment, possibly from a read error. J is TRBJ1-1 and V is TRBV2; D perhaps matches TRBD1 (5 bases). Germline-derived CDR1 and CDR2 are SNHLY and FYNNEI. This CDR3 contains 12 residues. The CDR3 bases are TGTGCCAGTAGTGGGACTCGGACTGAAGCTTTCTTT. It is translated as CASSGTRTEAFF.

This clone was detected only a few times. V gene TRBV12-3 or TRBV12-4 combines with J gene TRBJ1-2; no reliable D call. Trimming removed 7 bases at V and 6 bases at J, with 15 bases between. This CDR3 has 13 amino acids. CDR3 in DNA: TGTGCCAGCACTGCGGGCCCTGCCCATGGCTACACCTTC. It is translated as CASTAGPAHGYTF.

The genes are TRBV19 and TRBJ1-3; 8 nucleotides align to TRBD1. This CDR3 contains 18 residues. The V and J ends lost 6 bases and 2 bases, in that order; junction bases with no gene match: 15. Germline CDR1 and CDR2: LNHDA and SQIVND (reference sequence). In DNA form, the CDR3 reads TGTGCCAGTAGCCCCCTTCAGGGGAGACAGGGGACTGGAAACACCATATATTTT. Translating gives CASSPLQGRQGTGNTIYF.

V gene TRBV27 combines with J gene TRBJ1-4; TRBD1 matches at 10 bases. Germline V gene data show CDR1 as MNHEY and CDR2 as SMNVEV (reference sequence). The CDR3 is 19 residues long. The ends lost 6 bases at V and 1 base at J; junction bases unmatched: 14. CDR3 in amino acids: CASSRRTGQGLGTNEKLFF. CDR3 sequence (DNA): TGTGCCAGCAGCCGGAGAACGGGACAGGGGCTTGGAACTAATGAAAAACTGTTTTTT.

Note on this clone: The limits of the CDR3 on the DNA are not certain, so only TCRdb's listed CDR3 is given. The V call is TRBV3-1 (or the pseudogene TRBV3-2), the J call TRBJ1-2. Per germline, CDR1 LGHDT and CDR2 YNNKEL (reference sequence). The CDR3 is made up of 12 amino acids, end residues included. CDR3 amino acids: CASSPFGGGNTF.